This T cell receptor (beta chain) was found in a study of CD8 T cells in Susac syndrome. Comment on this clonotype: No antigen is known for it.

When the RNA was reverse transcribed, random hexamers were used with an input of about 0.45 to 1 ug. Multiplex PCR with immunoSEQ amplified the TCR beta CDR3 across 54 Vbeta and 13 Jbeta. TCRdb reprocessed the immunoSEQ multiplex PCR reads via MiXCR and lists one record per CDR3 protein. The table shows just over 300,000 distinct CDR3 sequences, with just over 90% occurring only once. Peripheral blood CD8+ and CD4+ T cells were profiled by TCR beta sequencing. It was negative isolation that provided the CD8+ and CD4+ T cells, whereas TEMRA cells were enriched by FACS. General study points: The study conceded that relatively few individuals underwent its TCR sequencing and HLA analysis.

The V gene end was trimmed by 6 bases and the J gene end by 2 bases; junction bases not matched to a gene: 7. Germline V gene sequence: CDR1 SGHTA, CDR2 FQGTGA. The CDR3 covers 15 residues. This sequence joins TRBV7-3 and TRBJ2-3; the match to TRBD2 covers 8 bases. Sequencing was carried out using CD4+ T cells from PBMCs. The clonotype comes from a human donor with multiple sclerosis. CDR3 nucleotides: TGTGCCAGCAGTAATACGGGGGGGATCACAGATACGCAGTATTTT. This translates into CASSNTGGITDTQYF.